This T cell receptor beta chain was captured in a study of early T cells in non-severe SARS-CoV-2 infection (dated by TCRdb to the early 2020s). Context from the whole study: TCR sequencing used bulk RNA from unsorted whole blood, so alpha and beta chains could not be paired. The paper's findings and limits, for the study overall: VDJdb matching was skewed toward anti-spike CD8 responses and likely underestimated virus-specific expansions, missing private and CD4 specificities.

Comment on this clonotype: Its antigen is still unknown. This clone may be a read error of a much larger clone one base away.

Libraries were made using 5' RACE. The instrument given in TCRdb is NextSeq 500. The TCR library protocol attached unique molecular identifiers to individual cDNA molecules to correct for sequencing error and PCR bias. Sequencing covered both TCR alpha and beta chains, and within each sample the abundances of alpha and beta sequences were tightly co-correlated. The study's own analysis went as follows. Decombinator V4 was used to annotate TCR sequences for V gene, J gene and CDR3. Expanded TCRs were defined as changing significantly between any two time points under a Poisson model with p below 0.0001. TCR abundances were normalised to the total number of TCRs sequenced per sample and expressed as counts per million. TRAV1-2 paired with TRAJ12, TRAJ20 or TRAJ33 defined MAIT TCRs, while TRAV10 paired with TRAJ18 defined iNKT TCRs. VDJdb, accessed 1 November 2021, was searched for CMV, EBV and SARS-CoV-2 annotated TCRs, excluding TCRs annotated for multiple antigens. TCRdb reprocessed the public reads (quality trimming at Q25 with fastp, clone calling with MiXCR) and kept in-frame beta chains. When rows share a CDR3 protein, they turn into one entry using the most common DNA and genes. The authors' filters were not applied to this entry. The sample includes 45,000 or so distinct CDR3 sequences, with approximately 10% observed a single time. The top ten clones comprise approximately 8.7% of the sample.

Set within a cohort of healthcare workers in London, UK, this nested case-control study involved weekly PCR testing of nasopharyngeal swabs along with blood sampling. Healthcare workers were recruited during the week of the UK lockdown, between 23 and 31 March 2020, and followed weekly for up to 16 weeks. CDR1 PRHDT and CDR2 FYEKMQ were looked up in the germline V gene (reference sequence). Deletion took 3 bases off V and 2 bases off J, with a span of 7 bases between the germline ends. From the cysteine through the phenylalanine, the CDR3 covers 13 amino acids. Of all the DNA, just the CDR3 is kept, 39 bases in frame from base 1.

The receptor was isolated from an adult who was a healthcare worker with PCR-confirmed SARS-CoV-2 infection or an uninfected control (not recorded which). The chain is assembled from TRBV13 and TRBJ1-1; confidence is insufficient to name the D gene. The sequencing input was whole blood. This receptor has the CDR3 CASSLKVNTEAFF. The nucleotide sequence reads TGTGCCAGCAGCTTGAAGGTAAACACTGAAGCTTTCTTT.